The clone carrying this TCR beta chain was detected once. The antigen remains undetermined. Trimming shortened V by 6 bases and J by 3 bases, and 17 bases separated the two germline ends. Germline-derived CDR1 and CDR2 are MNHEY and SVGAGI. CDR3 length equals 15 residues. This record comes from a study of T cell responses to AZD1222 COVID-19 vaccine. Study conclusions and caveats: Targets within unmutated variant regions were reportedly found for nearly half of spike-specific TCRs.

Sequencing was performed with immunoSEQ multiplex PCR; in TCRdb, only in-frame clones are kept and a portion is missing. The data show 95,000 to 120,000 clones, about 87% seen once. The sample consisted of peripheral blood, taken 28 days after the second AZD1222 dose. The chain recombines TRBV6-5 with TRBJ1-2, with TRBD1 as a possible D gene (5 bases). This receptor was identified in an adult who received the AZD1222 COVID-19 vaccine. DNA for the CDR3: TGTGCCAGCAGCTCCCCCTCGGGGGGGGACTATGGCTACACCTTC. The encoded protein is CASSSPSGGDYGYTF.